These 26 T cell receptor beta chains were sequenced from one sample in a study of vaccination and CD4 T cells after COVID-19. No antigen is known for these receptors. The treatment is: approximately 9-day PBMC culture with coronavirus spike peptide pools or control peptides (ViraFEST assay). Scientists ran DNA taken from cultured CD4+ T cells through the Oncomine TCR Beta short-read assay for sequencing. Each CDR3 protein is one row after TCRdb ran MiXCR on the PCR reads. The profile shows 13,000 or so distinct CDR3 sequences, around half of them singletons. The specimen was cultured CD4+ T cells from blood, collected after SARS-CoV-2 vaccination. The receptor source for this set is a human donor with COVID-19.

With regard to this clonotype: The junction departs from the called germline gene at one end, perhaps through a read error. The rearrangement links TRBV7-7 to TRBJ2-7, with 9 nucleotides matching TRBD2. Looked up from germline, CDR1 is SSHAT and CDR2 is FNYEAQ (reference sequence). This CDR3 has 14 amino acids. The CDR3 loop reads CASSLTSGSYEQYF. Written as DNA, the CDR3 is TGTGCTAGCAGCTTAACTAGCGGGTCCTACGAGCAGTACTTC.

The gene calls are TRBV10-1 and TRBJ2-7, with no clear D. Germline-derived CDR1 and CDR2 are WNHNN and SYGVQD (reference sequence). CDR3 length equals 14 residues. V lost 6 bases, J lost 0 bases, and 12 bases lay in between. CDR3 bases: TGCGCCAGCAGCCCAAGGAAGAGCTCCTACGAGCAGTACTTC. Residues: CASSPRKSSYEQYF.

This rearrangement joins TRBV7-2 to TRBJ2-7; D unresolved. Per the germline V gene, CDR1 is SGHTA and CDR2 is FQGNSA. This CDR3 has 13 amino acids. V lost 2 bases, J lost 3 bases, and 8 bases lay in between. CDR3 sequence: CASSLPQYYEQYF. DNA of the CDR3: TGTGCCAGCAGCTTACCACAGTACTACGAGCAGTACTTC.

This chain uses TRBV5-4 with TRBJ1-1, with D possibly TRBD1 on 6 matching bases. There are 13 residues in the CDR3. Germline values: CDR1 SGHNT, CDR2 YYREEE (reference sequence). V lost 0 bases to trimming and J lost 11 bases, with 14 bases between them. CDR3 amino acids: CASSLDTGRWAFF. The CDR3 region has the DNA TGTGCCAGCAGCTTGGATACAGGGCGATGGGCTTTCTTT. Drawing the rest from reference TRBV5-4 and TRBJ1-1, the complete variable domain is ETGVTQSPTHLIKTRGQQVTLRCSSQSGHNTVSWYQQALGQGPQFIFQYYREEENGRGNFPPRFSGLQFPNYSSELNVNALELDDSALYLCASSLDTGRWAFFGQGTRLTVV.

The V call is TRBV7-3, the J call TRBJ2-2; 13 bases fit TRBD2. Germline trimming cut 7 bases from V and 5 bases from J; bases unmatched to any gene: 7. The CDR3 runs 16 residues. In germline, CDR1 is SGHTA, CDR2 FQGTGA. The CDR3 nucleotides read TGTGCCAGCAAACTAGCGGGGGGGCCGCGGACCGGGGAGCTGTTTTTT. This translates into CASKLAGGPRTGELFF.

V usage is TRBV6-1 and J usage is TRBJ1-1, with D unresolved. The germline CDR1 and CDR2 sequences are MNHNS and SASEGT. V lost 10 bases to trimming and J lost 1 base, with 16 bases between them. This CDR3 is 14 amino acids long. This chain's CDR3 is CATFVHQANTEAFF. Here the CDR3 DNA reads TGTGCCACGTTCGTTCACCAAGCGAACACTGAAGCTTTCTTT.

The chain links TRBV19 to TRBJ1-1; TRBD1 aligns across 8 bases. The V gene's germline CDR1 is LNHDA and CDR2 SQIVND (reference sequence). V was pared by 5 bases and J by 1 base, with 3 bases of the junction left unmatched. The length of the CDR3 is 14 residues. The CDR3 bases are TGTGCCAGTAGTGTGACAGGGGCGAACACTGAAGCTTTCTTT. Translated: CASSVTGANTEAFF. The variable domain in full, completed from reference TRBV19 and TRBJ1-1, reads DGGITQSPKYLFRKEGQNVTLSCEQNLNHDAMYWYRQDPGQGLRLIYYSQIVNDFQKGDIAEGYSVSREKKESFPLTVTSAQKNPTAFYLCASSVTGANTEAFFGQGTRLTVV.

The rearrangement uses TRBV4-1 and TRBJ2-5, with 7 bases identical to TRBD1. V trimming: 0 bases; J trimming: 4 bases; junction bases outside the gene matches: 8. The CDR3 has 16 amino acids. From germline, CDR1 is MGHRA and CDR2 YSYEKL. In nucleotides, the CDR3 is TGCGCCAGCAGCCAAGATGAGGGGGCAGGCGGAGAGACCCAGTACTTC. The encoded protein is CASSQDEGAGGETQYF.

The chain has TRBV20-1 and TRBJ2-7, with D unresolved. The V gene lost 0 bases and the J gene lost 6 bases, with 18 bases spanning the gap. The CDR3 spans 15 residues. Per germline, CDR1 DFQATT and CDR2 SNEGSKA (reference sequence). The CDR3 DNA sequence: TGCAGTGCTAGAGAAGGGAATGTCAACCCAGGCGAGCAGTACTTC. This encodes CSAREGNVNPGEQYF.

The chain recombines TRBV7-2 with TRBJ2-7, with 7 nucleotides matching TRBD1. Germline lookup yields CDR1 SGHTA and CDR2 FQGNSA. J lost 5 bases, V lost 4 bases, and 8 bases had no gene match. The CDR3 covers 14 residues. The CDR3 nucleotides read TGTGCCAGCAGCTCGGAAGGGGGCGCCCACGAGCAGTACTTC. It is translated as CASSSEGGAHEQYF.

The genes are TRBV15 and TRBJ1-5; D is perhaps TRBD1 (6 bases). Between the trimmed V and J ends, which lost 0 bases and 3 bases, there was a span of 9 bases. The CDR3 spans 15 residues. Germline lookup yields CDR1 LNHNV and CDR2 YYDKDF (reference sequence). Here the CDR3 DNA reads TGTGCCACCAGCAGAGATCGACAGGTCAATCAGCCCCAGCATTTT. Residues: CATSRDRQVNQPQHF.

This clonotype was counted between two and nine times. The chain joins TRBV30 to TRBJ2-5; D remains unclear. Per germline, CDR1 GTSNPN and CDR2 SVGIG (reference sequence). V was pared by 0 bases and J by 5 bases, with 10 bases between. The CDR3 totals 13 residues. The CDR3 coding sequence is TGTGCCTGGAGTGTTGGGGTTACGGAGACCCAGTACTTC. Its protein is CAWSVGVTETQYF.

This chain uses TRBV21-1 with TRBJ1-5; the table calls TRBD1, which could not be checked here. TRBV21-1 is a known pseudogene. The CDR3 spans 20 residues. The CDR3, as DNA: TGTGCCAGCACCTTCGGAGACCGGGACAGGGTAATCCGGCGCAATCAGCCCCAGCATTTT. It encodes CASTFGDRDRVIRRNQPQHF.

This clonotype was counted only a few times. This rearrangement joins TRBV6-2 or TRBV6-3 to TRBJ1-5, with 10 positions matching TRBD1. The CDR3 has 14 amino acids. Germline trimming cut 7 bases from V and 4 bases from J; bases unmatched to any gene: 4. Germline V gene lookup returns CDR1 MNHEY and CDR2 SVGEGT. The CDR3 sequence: CASTRDRGNQPQHF. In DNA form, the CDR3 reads TGTGCCAGCACTAGGGACAGGGGTAATCAGCCCCAGCATTTT.

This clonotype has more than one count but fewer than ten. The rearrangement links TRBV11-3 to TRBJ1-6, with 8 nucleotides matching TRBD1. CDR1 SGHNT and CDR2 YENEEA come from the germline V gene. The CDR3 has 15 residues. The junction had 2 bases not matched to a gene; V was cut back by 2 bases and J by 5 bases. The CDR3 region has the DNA TGTGCCAGCAGCTTACAGGGGGCCAATAATTCACCCCTCCACTTT. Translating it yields CASSLQGANNSPLHF.

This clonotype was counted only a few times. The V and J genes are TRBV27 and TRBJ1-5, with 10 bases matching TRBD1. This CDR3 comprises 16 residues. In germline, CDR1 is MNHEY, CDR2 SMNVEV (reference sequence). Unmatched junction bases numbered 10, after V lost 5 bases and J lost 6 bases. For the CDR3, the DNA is TGTGCCAGCAGTGGCCGTCCGGGACAGGGGAGTCAGCCCCAGCATTTT. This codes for CASSGRPGQGSQPQHF.

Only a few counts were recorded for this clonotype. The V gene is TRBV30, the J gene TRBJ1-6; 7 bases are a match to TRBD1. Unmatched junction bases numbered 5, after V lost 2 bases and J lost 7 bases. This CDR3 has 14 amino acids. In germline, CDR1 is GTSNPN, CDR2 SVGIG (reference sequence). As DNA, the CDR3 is TGTGCCTGGAGTAAAGGACAGGAGAATTCACCCCTCCACTTT. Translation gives CAWSKGQENSPLHF.

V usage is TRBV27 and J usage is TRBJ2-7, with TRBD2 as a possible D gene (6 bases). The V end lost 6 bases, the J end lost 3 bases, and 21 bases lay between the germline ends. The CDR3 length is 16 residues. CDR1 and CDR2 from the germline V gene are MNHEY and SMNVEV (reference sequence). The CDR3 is CASRMPLGGGGYEQYF. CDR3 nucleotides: TGTGCCAGCAGAATGCCCCTCGGGGGTGGGGGCTACGAGCAGTACTTC.

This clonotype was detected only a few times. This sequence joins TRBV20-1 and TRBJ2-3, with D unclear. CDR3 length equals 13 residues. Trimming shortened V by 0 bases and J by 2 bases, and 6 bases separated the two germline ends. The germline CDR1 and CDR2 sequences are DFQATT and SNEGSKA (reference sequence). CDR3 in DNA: TGCAGTGCTAGAGATTCGATCACAGATACGCAGTATTTT. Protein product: CSARDSITDTQYF.

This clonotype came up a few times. The CDR3 loop is CASSGTWTETQYF. The CDR3 nucleotides read TGTGCCAGCAGCGGGACTTGGACAGAGACCCAGTACTTC. The chain carries TRBV7-2 and TRBJ2-5; possible D gene TRBD2, 6 bases. V was pared by 5 bases and J by 4 bases, with 11 bases between. Germline lookup yields CDR1 SGHTA and CDR2 FQGNSA. The CDR3 loop spans 13 amino acids.

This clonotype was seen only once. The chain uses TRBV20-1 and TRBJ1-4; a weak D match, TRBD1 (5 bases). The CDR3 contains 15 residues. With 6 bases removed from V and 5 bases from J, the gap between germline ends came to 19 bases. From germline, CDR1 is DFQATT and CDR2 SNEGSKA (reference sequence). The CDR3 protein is CSANRDGDENEKLFF. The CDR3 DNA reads TGCAGTGCGAACCGGGACGGCGACGAGAATGAAAAACTGTTTTTT.

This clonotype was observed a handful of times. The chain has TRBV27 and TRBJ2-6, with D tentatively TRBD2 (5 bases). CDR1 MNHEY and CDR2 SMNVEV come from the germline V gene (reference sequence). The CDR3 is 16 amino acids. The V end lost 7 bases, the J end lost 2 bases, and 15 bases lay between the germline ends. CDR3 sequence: CASTSMTGTGANVLTF. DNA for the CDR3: TGTGCCAGCACCTCGATGACGGGGACTGGGGCCAACGTCCTGACTTTC.

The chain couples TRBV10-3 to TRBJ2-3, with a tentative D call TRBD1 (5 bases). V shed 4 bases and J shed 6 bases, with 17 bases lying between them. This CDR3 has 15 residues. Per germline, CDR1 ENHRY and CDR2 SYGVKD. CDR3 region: CAISADPGNGDTQYF. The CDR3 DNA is TGTGCCATCAGTGCCGACCCAGGGAACGGGGATACGCAGTATTTT.

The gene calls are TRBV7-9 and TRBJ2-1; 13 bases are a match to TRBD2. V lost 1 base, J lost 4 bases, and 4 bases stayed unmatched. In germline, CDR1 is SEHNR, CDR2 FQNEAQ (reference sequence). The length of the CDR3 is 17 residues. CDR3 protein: CASSLGGLAGLYNEQFF. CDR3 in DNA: TGTGCCAGCAGCTTAGGGGGACTAGCGGGGTTGTACAATGAGCAGTTCTTC.

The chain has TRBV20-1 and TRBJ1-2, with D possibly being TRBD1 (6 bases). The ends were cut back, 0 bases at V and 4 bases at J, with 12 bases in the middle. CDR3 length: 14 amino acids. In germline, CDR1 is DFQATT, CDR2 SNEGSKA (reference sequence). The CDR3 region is CSARDGGLVYGYTF. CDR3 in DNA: TGCAGTGCTAGAGATGGGGGGCTGGTCTATGGCTACACCTTC.

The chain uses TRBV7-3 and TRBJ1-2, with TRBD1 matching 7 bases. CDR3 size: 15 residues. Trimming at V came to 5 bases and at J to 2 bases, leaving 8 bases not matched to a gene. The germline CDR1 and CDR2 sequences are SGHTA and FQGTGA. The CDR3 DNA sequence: TGTGCCAGCAGCAAACAGCCGGGACAGAACTATGGCTACACCTTC. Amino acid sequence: CASSKQPGQNYGYTF. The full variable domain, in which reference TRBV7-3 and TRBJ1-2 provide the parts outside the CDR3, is GAGVSQTPSNKVTEKGKYVELRCDPISGHTALYWYRQSLGQGPEFLIYFQGTGAADDSGLPNDRFFAVRPEGSVSTLKIQRTERGDSAVYLCASSKQPGQNYGYTFGSGTRLTVV.